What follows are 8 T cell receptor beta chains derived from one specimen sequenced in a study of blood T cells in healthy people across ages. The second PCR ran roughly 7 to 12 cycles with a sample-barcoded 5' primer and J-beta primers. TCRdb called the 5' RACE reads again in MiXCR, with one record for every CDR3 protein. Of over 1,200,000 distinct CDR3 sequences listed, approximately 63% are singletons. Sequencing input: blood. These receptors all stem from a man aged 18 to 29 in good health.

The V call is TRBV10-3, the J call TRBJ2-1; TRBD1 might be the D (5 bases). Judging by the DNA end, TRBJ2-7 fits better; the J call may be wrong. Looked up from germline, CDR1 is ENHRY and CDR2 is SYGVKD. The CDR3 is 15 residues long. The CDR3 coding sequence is TGTGCCATCAGGAAAGACAGCAGCCCCTACAATGAGCAGTACTTC. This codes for CAIRKDSSPYNEQYF.

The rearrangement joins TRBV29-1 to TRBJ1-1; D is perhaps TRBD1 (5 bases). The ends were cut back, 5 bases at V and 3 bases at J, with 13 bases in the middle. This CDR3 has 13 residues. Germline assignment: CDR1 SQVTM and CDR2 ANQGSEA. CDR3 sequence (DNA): TGCAGCGTTTCCGGGACCCCATACACTGAAGCTTTCTTT. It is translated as CSVSGTPYTEAFF. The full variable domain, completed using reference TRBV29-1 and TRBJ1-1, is SAVISQKPSRDICQRGTSLTIQCQVDSQVTMMFWYRQQPGQSLTLIATANQGSEATYESGFVIDKFPISRPNLTFSTLTVSNMSPEDSSIYLCSVSGTPYTEAFFGQGTRLTVV.

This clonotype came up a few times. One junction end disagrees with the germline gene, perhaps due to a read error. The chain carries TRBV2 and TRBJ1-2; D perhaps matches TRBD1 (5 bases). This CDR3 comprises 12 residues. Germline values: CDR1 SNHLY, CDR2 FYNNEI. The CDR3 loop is CASSQGNSGYTF. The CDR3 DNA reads TGTGCCAGCAGTCAGGGAAACTCTGGCTACACCTTC.

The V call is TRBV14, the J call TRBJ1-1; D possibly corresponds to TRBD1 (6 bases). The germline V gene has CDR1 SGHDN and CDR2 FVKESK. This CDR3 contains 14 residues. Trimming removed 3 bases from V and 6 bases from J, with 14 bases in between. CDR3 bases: TGTGCCAGCAGCCAGATACAGGGTGGGGCTGAAGCTTTCTTT. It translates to CASSQIQGGAEAFF. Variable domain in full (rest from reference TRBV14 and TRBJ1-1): EAGVTQFPSHSVIEKGQTVTLRCDPISGHDNLYWYRRVMGKEIKFLLHFVKESKQDESGMPNNRFLAERTGGTYSTLKVQPAELEDSGVYFCASSQIQGGAEAFFGQGTRLTVV.

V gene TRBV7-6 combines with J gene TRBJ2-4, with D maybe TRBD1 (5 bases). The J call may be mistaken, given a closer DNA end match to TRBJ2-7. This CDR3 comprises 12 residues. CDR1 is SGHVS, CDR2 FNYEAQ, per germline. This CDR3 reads CASGHGGYEQYF. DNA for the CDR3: TGTGCCAGCGGACACGGTGGGTACGAGCAGTACTTC.

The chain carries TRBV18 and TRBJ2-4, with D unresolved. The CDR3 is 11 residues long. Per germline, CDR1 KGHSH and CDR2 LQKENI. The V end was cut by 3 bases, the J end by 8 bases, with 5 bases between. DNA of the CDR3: TGTGCCAGCTCACCTGGGGACATTCAGTACTTC. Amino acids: CASSPGDIQYF.

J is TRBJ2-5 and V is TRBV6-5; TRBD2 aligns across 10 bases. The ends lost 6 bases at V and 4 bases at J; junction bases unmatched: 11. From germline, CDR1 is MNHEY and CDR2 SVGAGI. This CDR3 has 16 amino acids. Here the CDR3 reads CASRPSGGSGRETQYF. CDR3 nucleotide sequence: TGTGCCAGCAGACCTAGCGGGGGTAGCGGGAGAGAGACCCAGTACTTC.

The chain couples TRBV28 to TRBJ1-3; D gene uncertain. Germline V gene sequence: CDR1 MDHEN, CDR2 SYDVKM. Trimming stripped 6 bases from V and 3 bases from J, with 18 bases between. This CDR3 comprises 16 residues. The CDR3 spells CASRPDHPVIGNTIYF. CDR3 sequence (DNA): TGTGCCAGCAGACCAGACCACCCGGTCATTGGAAACACCATATATTTT.